The 29 T cell receptor beta chains in this list originate from one sample, sequenced in a study of blood T cell repertoires in COVID-19. The method was immunoSEQ multiplex PCR; TCRdb's version includes in-frame clones alone and lacks a portion of them. The sample shows about 260,000 clones, about 91% of them seen only once. The sample comprised PBMCs or T cells enriched from blood (not recorded which). These TCRs come from a man in his forties who had been exposed to COVID-19.

The rearrangement uses TRBV5-6 and TRBJ1-2; no definite D call. V was pared by 4 bases and J by 3 bases, with 10 bases between. CDR3 length: 13 residues. In germline, CDR1 is SGHDT, CDR2 YYEEEE. The DNA for the CDR3 is TGTGCCAGCAGCGGAGGGCAGTACTATGGCTACACCTTC. Translation gives CASSGGQYYGYTF.

This clone was found a few times. The V and J genes are TRBV7-9 and TRBJ2-5, with 11 bases identical to TRBD2. Germline V gene sequence: CDR1 SEHNR, CDR2 FQNEAQ (reference sequence). This CDR3 region has 19 residues. Trimming cost V 2 bases and J 4 bases; bases outside gene matches: 15. CDR3 nucleotides: TGTGCCAGCAGCTTAAGAAGTAGGGAGGCTAGCGGGAGGCGAGAGACCCAGTACTTC. It translates to CASSLRSREASGRRETQYF.

This clone was seen only once. The chain uses TRBV7-2 and TRBJ2-2, with no clear D. Per germline, CDR1 SGHTA and CDR2 FQGNSA. V lost 8 bases and J 5 bases, leaving 15 bases between the germline ends. This CDR3 contains 14 residues. CDR3 protein: CASGPTLTTGELFF. CDR3 DNA: TGTGCCAGCGGCCCGACTCTTACGACCGGGGAGCTGTTTTTT.

This clone occurred once. The chain couples TRBV7-8 to TRBJ1-1; the D gene is possibly TRBD1 (6 bases). The CDR3 runs to 13 residues. Germline values: CDR1 SGHVS, CDR2 FQNEAQ. Trimming cost V 5 bases and J 7 bases, with 14 bases left between them. CDR3 in amino acids: CASSGEGQIEAFF. CDR3 nucleotide sequence: TGTGCCAGCAGCGGAGAAGGACAGATTGAAGCTTTCTTT.

This chain joins TRBV7-3 and TRBJ2-2, with TRBD1 as a possible D gene (5 bases). CDR3 length equals 15 residues. The germline CDR1 and CDR2 sequences are SGHTA and FQGTGA. The V and J ends lost 5 bases and 0 bases respectively, with 10 bases between them. CDR3 in amino acids: CASSLGHANTGELFF. The CDR3 nucleotides read TGTGCCAGCAGCCTTGGACACGCGAACACCGGGGAGCTGTTTTTT.

The genes are TRBV3-1 (or the pseudogene TRBV3-2) and TRBJ1-4; weak D call: TRBD1 (6 bases). From germline, CDR1 is LGHDT and CDR2 YNNKEL (reference sequence). The CDR3 extends over 15 amino acids. V dropped 4 bases and J dropped 4 bases, with 13 bases sitting between them. The chain's CDR3 is CASSPLGQINEKLFF. CDR3 in DNA: TGTGCCAGCAGCCCCTTAGGACAGATTAATGAAAAACTGTTTTTT.

In its sample, this clone was seen once. The rearrangement links TRBV28 to TRBJ1-2, with a possible D match to TRBD1 (5 bases). From germline, CDR1 is MDHEN and CDR2 SYDVKM. This CDR3 comprises 12 residues. Trimming shortened V by 8 bases and J by 5 bases, and 12 bases separated the two germline ends. CDR3 DNA sequence: TGTGCCAGCCACACGGCAGGGTATGGCTACACCTTC. Translated: CASHTAGYGYTF.

The rearrangement uses TRBV27 and TRBJ1-2; 8 positions agree with TRBD1. V shed 6 bases and J 4 bases; nucleotides not matched to a gene: 7. The germline gives CDR1 MNHEY, CDR2 SMNVEV (reference sequence). The CDR3 extends over 14 amino acids. CDR3 in DNA: TGTGCCAGCAGCCGAACCGACAGGGGCTATGGCTACACCTTC. Its protein is CASSRTDRGYGYTF.

The chain uses TRBV28 and TRBJ1-6; the D is unclear. The length of the CDR3 is 15 residues. The germline V and J ends were trimmed by 4 bases and 4 bases, with 11 bases remaining between them. Germline loops: CDR1 MDHEN, CDR2 SYDVKM. As DNA, the CDR3 is TGTGCCAGCAGTTCCGGGAACATTTATAATTCACCCCTCCACTTT. Translation: CASSSGNIYNSPLHF.

This chain uses TRBV9 with TRBJ2-3; a weak D match, TRBD1 (8 bases). Between the trimmed V and J ends, which lost 4 bases and 3 bases, there was a span of 18 bases. Germline CDR1 and CDR2: SGDLS and YYNGEE. This CDR3 region has 16 residues. The CDR3 sequence is CASSPFGQGGTDTQYF. DNA for the CDR3: TGTGCCAGCAGCCCTTTCGGACAGGGAGGGACAGATACGCAGTATTTT.

This chain links TRBV5-4 with TRBJ2-2; TRBD2 agrees at 8 bases. CDR1 is SGHNT, CDR2 YYREEE, per germline (reference sequence). The CDR3 is made up of 17 amino acids. The V gene end was trimmed by 1 base and the J gene end by 4 bases; junction bases not matched to a gene: 9. The CDR3 loop is CASSLKGSGSATGELFF. For the CDR3, the DNA is TGTGCCAGCAGCTTGAAGGGCAGCGGGAGCGCCACCGGGGAGCTGTTTTTT.

With respect to this clone: Additional DNA sequences in this sample encode the identical CDR3. This chain links TRBV18 with TRBJ1-5; TRBD1 might be the D (5 bases). V was trimmed by 0 bases and J by 4 bases, leaving 7 bases between them. Germline-derived CDR1 and CDR2 are KGHSH and LQKENI. The CDR3 is 14 residues long. CDR3 nucleotides: TGTGCCAGCTCACCACCCGGGGGAAATCAGCCCCAGCATTTT. Translated, it gives CASSPPGGNQPQHF.

CDR3 DNA sequence: TGTGCCAGTAGTACCTTGACACTCCAACCTCGTTATGGCTACACCTTC. Translated: CASSTLTLQPRYGYTF. J is TRBJ1-2 and V is TRBV19; D is uncertain. Trimming stripped 4 bases from V and 5 bases from J, with 20 bases between. Per the germline V gene, CDR1 is LNHDA and CDR2 is SQIVND (reference sequence). The CDR3 spans 16 residues.

The chain recombines TRBV2 with TRBJ2-3; 9 bases are a match to TRBD1. The J segment lost 0 bases and the V segment lost 5 bases, leaving 3 bases of the junction unmatched. CDR1 is SNHLY, CDR2 FYNNEI, per germline. There are 15 residues in the CDR3. The CDR3 spells CASSSTGGSTDTQYF. In DNA, the CDR3 is TGTGCCAGCAGTTCGACAGGGGGAAGCACAGATACGCAGTATTTT.

This chain uses TRBV12-5 with TRBJ1-2; 8 nucleotides line up with TRBD1. The germline CDR1 and CDR2 sequences are LGHNT and FRNRAP. Germline trimming cut 4 bases from V and 4 bases from J; bases unmatched to any gene: 8. This CDR3 is 15 amino acids long. The CDR3 DNA reads as TGTGCTAGTGGTTCATCAGGGGGCGAGGCCTATGGCTACACCTTC. It is translated as CASGSSGGEAYGYTF.

The rearrangement links TRBV15 to TRBJ2-2; D perhaps matches TRBD1 (6 bases). The CDR3 sequence is 14 residues long. Trimming cost V 0 bases and J 7 bases, with 9 bases left between them. The germline V gene encodes CDR1 LNHNV and CDR2 YYDKDF (reference sequence). The CDR3 bases are TGTGCCACCAGCAGAGATGTGGACAGCGGGGAGCTGTTTTTT. This gives the protein CATSRDVDSGELFF.

The gene calls are TRBV5-1 and TRBJ2-2; the D gene is possibly TRBD2 (5 bases). CDR1 is SGHRS and CDR2 is YFSETQ in the germline V gene. The V end was cut by 2 bases, the J end by 7 bases, with 24 bases between. This CDR3 has 18 amino acids. Written as DNA, the CDR3 is TGCGCCAGCAGCTTTGACAACCGGTCGGTTCTGGAGGACGGGGAGCTGTTTTTT. Amino acids: CASSFDNRSVLEDGELFF.

The chain links TRBV19 to TRBJ1-2; TRBD1 matches at 9 bases. CDR3 size: 19 residues. The germline V gene has CDR1 LNHDA and CDR2 SQIVND (reference sequence). V lost 5 bases and J lost 0; bases outside the gene matches: 16. CDR3 residues: CASSLPLLGTGPTNYGYTF. The CDR3 region has the DNA TGTGCCAGTAGTCTCCCCCTACTCGGGACAGGGCCCACTAACTATGGCTACACCTTC.

This chain links TRBV3-1 (or the pseudogene TRBV3-2) with TRBJ2-6, with D possibly being TRBD1 (5 bases). The CDR3 sequence is 16 residues long. CDR1 and CDR2 (germline): LGHDT, YNNKEL (reference sequence). Trimming took 5 bases from V and 4 from J, leaving 15 bases between them. The CDR3 DNA follows: TGTGCCAGCAGCACTTTTGGGGCCCCCGGGGCCAACGTCCTGACTTTC. Protein: CASSTFGAPGANVLTF.

The chain combines TRBV7-2 with TRBJ1-2; D gene uncertain. The germline V gene has CDR1 SGHTA and CDR2 FQGNSA. The CDR3 is made up of 15 amino acids. Trimming cost V 5 bases and J 2 bases, with 15 bases left between them. The CDR3: CASSLYSLPNYGYTF. The CDR3 DNA reads TGTGCCAGCAGCCTATATTCCCTCCCAAACTATGGCTACACCTTC.

The chain carries TRBV11-2 and TRBJ2-3; D call uncertain. Germline CDR1 and CDR2: SGHAT and FQNNGV. There are 13 residues in the CDR3. Trimming stripped 5 bases from V and 1 base from J, with 7 bases between. This chain's CDR3 is CASSLRGTDTQYF. CDR3 DNA: TGTGCCAGCAGCCTCCGGGGCACAGATACGCAGTATTTT.

The genes are TRBV6-2 or TRBV6-3 and TRBJ2-5; 10 bases agree with TRBD2. In germline, CDR1 is MNHEY, CDR2 SVGEGT. J gave up 5 bases and V 3 bases, and 6 bases lay outside the gene matches. The length of the CDR3 is 15 residues. CDR3 protein: CASSYPSGSGETQYF. CDR3 coding DNA: TGTGCCAGCAGTTATCCTAGCGGGAGTGGCGAGACCCAGTACTTC.

The chain uses TRBV21-1 and TRBJ2-7; TRBD1 is the table's D call and was not checked against the DNA. TRBV21-1 has pseudogene status. The CDR3 loop spans 15 amino acids. The CDR3, as DNA: TGTGCCAGCAGCAAATCCCGGGGACAGTCCTACGAGCAGTACTTC. It codes for CASSKSRGQSYEQYF.

Concerning this clone itself: This sample also contains other DNA sequences that code for the same CDR3. The V gene is TRBV28, the J gene TRBJ1-5; 9 positions agree with TRBD1. There are 14 residues in the CDR3. Trimming at V came to 3 bases and at J to 7 bases, leaving 4 bases not matched to a gene. The germline gives CDR1 MDHEN, CDR2 SYDVKM. The DNA for the CDR3 is TGTGCCAGCAGTTTGGGACAGGGAGGCCAGCCCCAGCATTTT. Translation gives CASSLGQGGQPQHF.

V and J are TRBV6-2 or TRBV6-3 and TRBJ1-5, with a possible D match to TRBD1 (5 bases). The CDR3 sequence is 14 residues long. Germline-derived CDR1 and CDR2 are MNHEY and SVGEGT. Trimming took 5 bases from V and 4 from J, leaving 12 bases between them. The DNA of the CDR3 is TGTGCCAGCAGTCCGACAGTCACGAATCAGCCCCAGCATTTT. Its protein product is CASSPTVTNQPQHF.

The chain has TRBV9 and TRBJ2-3; 9 bases are a match to TRBD2. CDR1 is SGDLS and CDR2 is YYNGEE in the germline V gene. The CDR3 length is 15 residues. V shed 2 bases and J 4 bases; nucleotides not matched to a gene: 5. CDR3 amino acids: CASSVSGSLSDTQYF. The CDR3 nucleotides read TGTGCCAGCAGCGTTAGCGGGAGCCTCTCAGATACGCAGTATTTT.

In this sample, this clone turned up once. This chain uses TRBV7-9 with TRBJ2-1; a weak D match, TRBD2 (6 bases). Trimming took off 1 base at V and 6 bases at J, with 16 bases between the two ends. Per germline, CDR1 SEHNR and CDR2 FQNEAQ (reference sequence). This CDR3 spans 16 amino acids. CDR3 amino acids: CASSLVRLAILNEQFF. As DNA, the CDR3 is TGTGCCAGCAGCTTAGTCCGGCTAGCGATACTCAATGAGCAGTTCTTC.

A word on this clone: Without the conserved terminal phenylalanine or tryptophan, this CDR3 likely stems from a read error. This sequence joins TRBV4-2 and TRBJ2-7; 8 bases fit TRBD2. Germline V gene lookup returns CDR1 LGHNA and CDR2 YNFKEQ. With V trimmed by 4 bases and J by 0 bases, 5 bases remained unmatched. This CDR3 contains 15 residues. The CDR3 DNA follows: TGTGCCAGCAGCCCGAGCGGGGGAAGCTCCTACGAGCAGTACCTC. This codes for CASSPSGGSSYEQYL.

The rearrangement uses TRBV28 and TRBJ1-1, with 9 bases lining up with TRBD1. The V gene's germline CDR1 is MDHEN and CDR2 SYDVKM. Trimming took 6 bases from V and 4 from J; bases not matched to a gene: 12. This CDR3 has 16 residues. CDR3 bases: TGTGCCAGCAGCTTCACAGGGGGCCTTACGAGCACTGAAGCTTTCTTT. This encodes CASSFTGGLTSTEAFF. Complete variable domain (other parts from reference TRBV28 and TRBJ1-1): DVKVTQSSRYLVKRTGEKVFLECVQDMDHENMFWYRQDPGLGLRLIYFSYDVKMKEKGDIPEGYSVSREKKERFSLILESASTNQTSMYLCASSFTGGLTSTEAFFGQGTRLTVV.